Below are 14 T cell receptor beta chains sequenced from a single sample in a study of CD8+ T cells in alopecia areata. The study sorted pooled cutaneous lymph node cells by CD4, CD8alpha, NKG2D, NKG2ACE and other markers. Sequencing used cDNA as its template, made by extracting RNA and reverse transcribing it. Profiled with immunoSEQ multiplex PCR; TCRdb holds only in-frame clones, not every one. This sample shows around 290,000 clones and no singletons; less than 1.5% rests with the ten largest. The sequenced material came from CD4+ T cells sorted from a lymph node. The receptors come from a C3H/HeJ mouse with alopecia areata. MHC haplotype of the strain: H2-k.

Of note for this clone: These gene names are mouse names. The read ends 4 residues shy of where the CDR3 ends; the end is completed using the germline J gene. V is TRBV13-3 and J is TRBJ2-1, with TRBD2 matching over 8 bases. Trimming at V came to 5 bases and at J to 6 bases, leaving 4 bases not matched to a gene. CDR3 size: 13 residues. Germline V gives CDR1 NNHDY, CDR2 SYVADS. The CDR3 loop reads CASRGGALAEQFF. The sequenced CDR3 bases are TGTGCCAGCAGAGGGGGGGCGCTTGCT.

Concerning this clone itself: Gene names and germline match the mouse. The CDR3 is cut off 4 residues early in the read; its end comes from the germline J gene. The chain carries TRBV5 and TRBJ2-3, with 10 positions matching TRBD2. Germline loops: CDR1 LGHNA, CDR2 YNLKQL (reference sequence). V shed 0 bases and J 1 base; nucleotides not matched to a gene: 4. This CDR3 comprises 17 residues. The CDR3 bases that were read are TGTGCCAGCAGCCAAGATCCCTGGGGGGGCGGTGCAGAA. Protein product: CASSQDPWGGGAE. The entire CDR3 is CASSQDPWGGGAETLYF.

About this clone: Gene names refer to mouse genes. The read halts 4 residues ahead of the CDR3 end, with the missing end drawn from the germline J gene. Other nucleotide sequences from this sample produce the same CDR3. The rearrangement links TRBV14 to TRBJ2-1; 7 bases line up with TRBD1. J gave up 0 bases and V 4 bases, and 1 base lay outside the gene matches. Germline V gene data show CDR1 as SGHDT and CDR2 as FRDEAV. The CDR3 covers 14 residues. Incomplete CDR3 DNA: TGTGCCAGCAGTCGGGACAGTAACTATGCT. Residues: CASSRDSNYA. The CDR3 in full is CASSRDSNYAEQFF.

This clone was seen a handful of times. The germline and genes are mouse ones. The read terminates 4 residues before the CDR3 end, so the remaining end is supplied by the germline J gene. The rearrangement links TRBV5 to TRBJ2-1; a weak D match, TRBD1 (6 bases). Germline assignment: CDR1 LGHNA and CDR2 YNLKQL (reference sequence). CDR3 length: 15 residues. V shed 0 bases and J shed 4 bases, with 10 bases lying between them. CDR3: CASSQDSRGYAEQFF. The covered CDR3 bases are TGTGCCAGCAGCCAAGATTCCAGGGGTTATGCT.

This clone was seen at least ten times. Mouse names are used for the genes. The read ends 4 residues shy of where the CDR3 ends; the end is completed using the germline J gene. The chain combines TRBV13-1 with TRBJ1-2; 7 nucleotides line up with TRBD1. CDR3 length equals 15 residues. The ends lost 2 bases at V and 0 bases at J; junction bases unmatched: 4. CDR1 and CDR2 from the germline V gene are NSHNY and SYGAGN. The sequenced CDR3 bases are TGTGCCAGCAGTGAGTCCGGGACAGCAAACTCC. This codes for CASSESGTANS. In full, the CDR3 reads CASSESGTANSDYTF.

Note on this clone: Here the gene names and germline are mouse. The DNA ends 4 residues before the CDR3 does, and the rest of the CDR3 is filled in from the germline J gene. J is TRBJ2-5 and V is TRBV14, with D perhaps TRBD2 (7 bases). Germline CDR1 is SGHDT and CDR2 is FRDEAV. This CDR3 region has 14 residues. CDR3 loop: CASSWGASRDTQYF. The sequenced CDR3 bases are TGTGCCAGCAGTTGGGGGGCCTCCCGGGAC.

Concerning this clone itself: These gene names are mouse names. Read coverage stops 4 residues before the CDR3 terminus; the germline J gene supplies the remainder. Other nucleotide sequences from this sample produce the same CDR3. V usage is TRBV13-2 and J usage is TRBJ2-1, with TRBD2 matching over 8 bases. V shed 2 bases, J shed 1 base, and the junction held 2 bases outside the gene matches. The CDR3 has 15 amino acids. The germline V gene encodes CDR1 NNHNN and CDR2 SYGAGS (reference sequence). Partial CDR3 DNA: TGTGCCAGCGGTGACTGGGGGGCGAACTATGCT. As protein: CASGDWGANYA. Given in full, the CDR3 is CASGDWGANYAEQFF.

This clone showed up just a few times. Gene names and germline refer to mouse. Read sequence stops 4 residues before the CDR3 end, and the germline J gene provides the missing end. The rearrangement joins TRBV13-3 to TRBJ1-2; D call uncertain. The CDR3 runs to 15 residues. Germline V gene sequence: CDR1 NNHDY, CDR2 SYVADS. V was shortened by 0 bases and J by 1 base, with 10 bases between the two germline ends. The covered CDR3 bases are TGTGCCAGCAGTGATGGTAACAGCAGAAACTCC. Translation gives CASSDGNSRNS. In full, the CDR3 is CASSDGNSRNSDYTF.

This clone was counted many times. Gene names denote mouse genes. Read data end 4 residues before the CDR3 end; the end is taken from the germline J gene. V usage is TRBV29 and J usage is TRBJ1-4; D is uncertain. This CDR3 is built from 12 residues. Trimming took off 5 bases at V and 5 bases at J, with 6 bases between the two ends. Germline-derived CDR1 and CDR2 are MSHET and SYDVDS. The CDR3: CASSRQNERLFF. The covered CDR3 bases are TGTGCTAGCAGTAGACAAAACGAA. Full variable domain (rest looked up from reference TRBV29 and TRBJ1-4): DMKVTQMPRYLIKRMGENVLLECGQDMSHETMYWYRQDPGLGLQLIYISYDVDSNSEGDIPKGYRVSRKKREHFSLILDSAKTNQTSVYFCASSRQNERLFFGHGTKLSVL.

This clone was picked up a small number of times. The listed genes are named as in mouse. The CDR3 extends 4 residues past the end of the read, so its final part is completed from the germline J gene. V usage is TRBV4 and J usage is TRBJ2-1; 12 bases map to TRBD2. Germline assignment: CDR1 LGHDT and CDR2 YNNKQL (reference sequence). The length of the CDR3 is 15 residues. The CDR3 DNA, read in part, is TGTGCCAGCAGCTCGACTGGGGGGGCGCTGGCT. Translating gives CASSSTGGALA. The entire CDR3 sequence reads CASSSTGGALAEQFF.

In regard to this clone: Gene names follow the mouse nomenclature. The sequenced CDR3 bases are TGTGCCAGCAGTGGGGACAGCGCAAACACCGGG. Protein: CASSGDSANTG. The whole CDR3 reads CASSGDSANTGQLYF. This chain joins TRBV13-1 and TRBJ2-2; TRBD1 aligns across 7 bases. The sequenced fragment ends 4 residues before the CDR3 boundary, so the rest is inferred from the germline J gene. Germline V gene sequence: CDR1 NSHNY, CDR2 SYGAGN. With 3 bases clipped from V and 0 bases from J, the junction kept 2 bases outside the gene matches. The CDR3 spans 15 residues.

Notes on this clone: Gene names are the mouse ones. The read finishes 4 residues shy of the CDR3 end, and the germline J gene is used to complete it. Other DNA sequences in this sample translate to the same CDR3. The V and J genes are TRBV13-1 and TRBJ1-2, with a weak D call TRBD1 (6 bases). This CDR3 is 13 amino acids long. Per germline, CDR1 NSHNY and CDR2 SYGAGN. V was clipped by 5 bases and J by 1 base, with 9 bases between them. CDR3 sequence: CASRRDKNSDYTF. The CDR3 DNA, read in part, is TGTGCCAGCAGGCGGGACAAAAACTCC.

In the case of this clone: Gene names and germline match the mouse. Within the sample, other DNA sequences also encode this same CDR3. The sequenced CDR3 bases are TGTGCCAGCAGTGGGGGACAGGGGAGTGCAGAA. Translation: CASSGGQGSAE. The CDR3, in full, reads CASSGGQGSAETLYF. This chain joins TRBV13-1 and TRBJ2-3; the match to TRBD1 covers 10 bases. With the read ending 4 residues before the CDR3 end, the germline J gene is used to fill in that end. Trimming removed 3 bases from V and 0 bases from J; junction bases left unmatched: 1. CDR1 is NSHNY and CDR2 is SYGAGN in the germline V gene. The CDR3 covers 15 residues.

This clone was observed a few times. Genes and germline are mouse. The read ends 4 residues early relative to the CDR3; the germline J gene fills the gap. The J gene is TRBJ2-2, the V gene TRBV1, with 10 bases that match TRBD2. CDR1 is NSQYPW and CDR2 is LRSPGD in the germline V gene (reference sequence). V lost 4 bases to trimming and J lost 2 bases; unmatched junction nucleotides: 4. The CDR3 sequence is 16 residues long. CDR3 loop: CTCSEGLGSNTGQLYF. CDR3 DNA, as far as it was read: TGCACCTGCAGTGAGGGACTGGGGTCCAACACCGGG.